The clone carrying this TCR beta chain was found a few times. What it binds is unknown. This sample is part of a study of blood T cells in healthy people across ages. The CDR3 is 18 amino acids. Trimming removed 5 bases from V and 5 bases from J; junction bases left unmatched: 16. The germline V gene has CDR1 MNHNS and CDR2 SASEGT. The study's findings and limits: More naive CD4+ cells and higher diversity were found in long-lived than in aged donors.

A second PCR, run for about 7 to 11 cycles, used a sample-barcoded 5' primer plus a J-beta primer mix. TCRdb fed the 5' RACE reads into MiXCR, producing one record per CDR3 protein. The table lists about 1.5 million distinct CDR3 sequences, about 45% of them singletons. The specimen was blood. This sequence originates from a woman aged 18-29 years in good health. This chain joins TRBV6-1 and TRBJ1-4, with 8 bases that match TRBD1. CDR3 in amino acids: CASSNPGQVPPVNEKLFF. The DNA for the CDR3 is TGTGCCAGCAGTAATCCGGGACAGGTACCACCGGTGAATGAAAAACTGTTTTTT.